The 5 T cell receptor beta chains reported below all come from one sample, sequenced in a study of cytomegalovirus exposure and HLA in healthy donors. Primers included in the PCR were 60 Vbeta and 13 Jbeta primers. Sequenced by immunoSEQ multiplex PCR; TCRdb stores in-frame clones only, minus some. Among about 85,000 clones, about four fifths were seen once, and the ten largest hold 32%. The sequenced material came from PBMCs. These receptors were collected from a man in his fifties in good health and CMV-seropositive.

The chain joins TRBV7-6 to TRBJ2-1; the match to TRBD2 covers 7 bases. The trim removed 5 bases at V and 8 bases at J, leaving 12 bases unmatched. Germline V gene lookup returns CDR1 SGHVS and CDR2 FNYEAQ. The CDR3 runs to 15 residues. In nucleotides, the CDR3 is TGTGCCAGCAGCCCCGTGGAGCGGGATGGCGATGAGCAGTTCTTC. Translating gives CASSPVERDGDEQFF.

This clone turned up a few times. The chain has TRBV18 and TRBJ2-7; TRBD2 might be the D (6 bases). Germline V gene sequence: CDR1 KGHSH, CDR2 LQKENI. This CDR3 is built from 15 residues. V was clipped by 4 bases and J by 0 bases, with 13 bases between them. CDR3 protein: CASSLGQGGSYEQYF. The CDR3 nucleotides read TGTGCCAGCTCACTGGGGCAGGGAGGCTCCTACGAGCAGTACTTC.

This chain connects TRBV7-9 to TRBJ2-7, with D perhaps TRBD2 (7 bases). Germline-derived CDR1 and CDR2 are SEHNR and FQNEAQ (reference sequence). The CDR3 has 15 amino acids. Trimming cost V 5 bases and J 2 bases, with 16 bases left between them. The CDR3 region has the DNA TGTGCCAGCAGCCCCAGGGGAGCGGGGACCTACGAGCAGTACTTC. It encodes CASSPRGAGTYEQYF.

The rearrangement joins TRBV5-4 to TRBJ2-1; no reliable D call. This CDR3 has 12 residues. The germline V and J ends were trimmed by 2 bases and 7 bases, with 7 bases remaining between them. The germline gives CDR1 SGHNT, CDR2 YYREEE (reference sequence). The CDR3 bases are TGTGCCAGCAGCTTATTTTCAAATGAGCAGTTCTTC. It codes for CASSLFSNEQFF.

V is TRBV29-1 and J is TRBJ1-4, with D possibly TRBD1 on 6 matching bases. The CDR3 covers 14 residues. V lost 6 bases, J lost 4 bases, and 15 bases lay in between. Per the germline V gene, CDR1 is SQVTM and CDR2 is ANQGSEA. The CDR3 DNA reads as TGCAGCGTCGGGGTGACAGGTTTTAATGAAAAACTGTTTTTT. Protein: CSVGVTGFNEKLFF.